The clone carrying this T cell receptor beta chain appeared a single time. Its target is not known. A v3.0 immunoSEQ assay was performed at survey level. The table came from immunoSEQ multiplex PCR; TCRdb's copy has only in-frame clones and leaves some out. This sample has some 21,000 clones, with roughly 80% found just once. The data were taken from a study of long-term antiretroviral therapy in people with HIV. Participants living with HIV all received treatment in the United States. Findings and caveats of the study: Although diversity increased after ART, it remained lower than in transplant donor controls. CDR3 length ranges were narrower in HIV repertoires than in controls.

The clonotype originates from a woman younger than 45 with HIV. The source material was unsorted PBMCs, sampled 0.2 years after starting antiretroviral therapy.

The CDR3 sequence is CASSLSGGLGTEAFF. CDR3 nucleotide sequence: TGTGCCAGCAGTTTATCAGGGGGCCTGGGTACTGAAGCTTTCTTT. The J gene is TRBJ1-1, the V gene TRBV27; 7 positions agree with TRBD1. Germline assignment: CDR1 MNHEY and CDR2 SMNVEV (reference sequence). The length of the CDR3 is 15 residues. Unmatched junction bases numbered 6, after V lost 0 bases and J lost 5 bases.